A single sample gave rise to the 11 T cell receptor beta chains below, sequenced in a study of CD8+ T cells in alopecia areata. This sample's treatment: oral pan-JAK inhibitor, 5-10 mg twice daily. RNA extraction was followed by reverse transcription into cDNA, which acted as the sequencing template. Clones were read by immunoSEQ multiplex PCR, and TCRdb kept only the in-frame ones, dropping some. The data show 200,000 or so clones, over 45% seen once. Sample: CD4+ T cells sorted from blood, taken at week 24, from a patient treated with tofacitinib. These TCRs come from a human donor with alopecia areata.

V gene TRBV7-9 combines with J gene TRBJ1-5; the match to TRBD1 covers 9 bases. CDR3 length: 14 residues. J gave up 2 bases and V 7 bases, and 3 bases lay outside the gene matches. The V gene's germline CDR1 is SEHNR and CDR2 FQNEAQ (reference sequence). The CDR3 loop is CASNTGGGNQPQHF. DNA of the CDR3: TGTGCCAGCAACACAGGGGGCGGCAATCAGCCCCAGCATTTT.

The table lists this clone with a few counts. The CDR3 DNA is TGTGCCTGGAGACTAAAGGGATTCGGCAATCAGCCCCAGCATTTT. Translation: CAWRLKGFGNQPQHF. V is TRBV30 and J is TRBJ1-5; no clear D gene. The ends were cut back, 3 bases at V and 2 bases at J, with 14 bases in the middle. This CDR3 spans 15 amino acids. Germline CDR1 is GTSNPN and CDR2 is SVGIG (reference sequence).

This clone has more than one count but fewer than ten. This rearrangement joins TRBV5-1 to TRBJ2-2; unclear D gene. Between the trimmed V and J ends, which lost 4 bases and 0 bases, there was a span of 7 bases. The CDR3 extends over 14 amino acids. Germline lookup yields CDR1 SGHRS and CDR2 YFSETQ. The CDR3 loop is CASSPDSNTGELFF. The DNA for the CDR3 is TGCGCCAGCAGCCCCGACTCGAACACCGGGGAGCTGTTTTTT.

This sequence joins TRBV30 and TRBJ1-5; unclear D gene. This CDR3 has 14 amino acids. The germline V gene encodes CDR1 GTSNPN and CDR2 SVGIG (reference sequence). V was pared by 2 bases and J by 7 bases, with 15 bases between. This CDR3 reads CAWSWRGGVQPQHF. The CDR3 region has the DNA TGTGCCTGGAGTTGGCGGGGAGGAGTACAGCCCCAGCATTTT.

This chain links TRBV29-1 with TRBJ1-4; TRBD1 might be the D (5 bases). This CDR3 has 13 residues. The V end was cut by 6 bases, the J end by 6 bases, with 14 bases between. Germline V gene sequence: CDR1 SQVTM, CDR2 ANQGSEA. The CDR3 sequence is CSVSKGFHEKLFF. The CDR3 region has the DNA TGCAGCGTCAGTAAGGGGTTTCATGAAAAACTGTTTTTT.

This rearrangement joins TRBV7-9 to TRBJ2-5; D unclear. The length of the CDR3 is 14 residues. Trimming left V 0 bases short and J 2 bases short, with 7 bases between. Germline V gives CDR1 SEHNR, CDR2 FQNEAQ (reference sequence). The CDR3 nucleotides are TGTGCCAGCAGCTTAGCCCCAGTGCAAGAGACCCAGTACTTC. It yields the protein CASSLAPVQETQYF.

The chain uses TRBV7-9 and TRBJ2-3; 9 positions match TRBD1. Germline trimming cut 0 bases from V and 0 bases from J; bases unmatched to any gene: 4. Germline-derived CDR1 and CDR2 are SEHNR and FQNEAQ (reference sequence). The CDR3 is 17 residues long. The CDR3 DNA reads TGTGCCAGCAGCTTAGCGTCGGGGACAGGGAGCACAGATACGCAGTATTTT. As protein: CASSLASGTGSTDTQYF.

The chain recombines TRBV5-6 with TRBJ1-1; 7 bases map to TRBD1. Germline trimming cut 4 bases from V and 4 bases from J; bases unmatched to any gene: 4. Germline CDR1 is SGHDT and CDR2 is YYEEEE. This CDR3 is 13 amino acids long. The CDR3 sequence: CASSARGGTEAFF. Written as DNA, the CDR3 is TGTGCCAGCAGCGCCAGGGGGGGCACTGAAGCTTTCTTT.

J is TRBJ2-4 and V is TRBV29-1; no clear D. Germline values: CDR1 SQVTM, CDR2 ANQGSEA. The CDR3 has 11 amino acids. With 2 bases removed from V and 7 bases from J, the gap between germline ends came to 6 bases. Written as DNA, the CDR3 is TGCAGCGTTGAACGTGGCAACATTCAGTACTTC. This sequence encodes CSVERGNIQYF.

In regard to this clone: This likely stems from a read error, as it lies one base from a far larger clone. Other DNA sequences from this sample encode an identical CDR3 as well. V usage is TRBV7-9 and J usage is TRBJ2-7; D possibly corresponds to TRBD2 (5 bases). The V end was cut by 6 bases, the J end by 7 bases, with 16 bases between. The CDR3 has 13 amino acids. Germline V gene data show CDR1 as SEHNR and CDR2 as FQNEAQ (reference sequence). CDR3 residues: CASSPHVAGEQYF. The CDR3 nucleotides are TGTGCCAGCAGTCCCCATGTGGCGGGTGAGCAGTACTTC.

This clone was counted once. V gene TRBV2 combines with J gene TRBJ2-5; tentatively, D is TRBD2 (6 bases). V was trimmed by 4 bases and J by 4 bases, leaving 10 bases between them. This CDR3 is 13 amino acids long. CDR1 and CDR2 from the germline V gene are SNHLY and FYNNEI. The chain's CDR3 is CASSVGGIETQYF. The DNA of the CDR3 is TGTGCCAGCAGTGTCGGGGGTATAGAGACCCAGTACTTC. The full variable domain, in which reference TRBV2 and TRBJ2-5 provide the parts outside the CDR3, is EPEVTQTPSHQVTQMGQEVILRCVPISNHLYFYWYRQILGQKVEFLVSFYNNEISEKSEIFDDQFSVERPDGSNFTLKIRSTKLEDSAMYFCASSVGGIETQYFGPGTRLLVL.